A single sample is the source of the 26 T cell receptor beta chains below, sequenced in a study of shared clonotypes between healthy human individuals. Profiling relied on immunoSEQ multiplex PCR, and the TCRdb table lists in-frame clones only, not all of them. The sample records about half a million clones, around 73% being singletons. Sequenced material: PBMCs. Receptors were obtained from a woman in her 40s in good health. Some clones in this sample may be carry-over from other donors' samples.

V usage is TRBV11-2 and J usage is TRBJ2-3; D unresolved. Looked up from germline, CDR1 is SGHAT and CDR2 is FQNNGV. The germline V and J ends were trimmed by 5 bases and 4 bases, with 16 bases remaining between them. The CDR3 loop spans 15 amino acids. The CDR3 DNA reads TGTGCCAGCAGCCAGTCCCCCACCGGCGCAGATACGCAGTATTTT. Translation: CASSQSPTGADTQYF.

This rearrangement joins TRBV6-5 to TRBJ2-7; D may be TRBD1 (5 bases). Trimming removed 3 bases at V and 1 base at J, with 10 bases between. Looked up from germline, CDR1 is MNHEY and CDR2 is SVGAGI. This CDR3 has 14 residues. The CDR3 DNA sequence: TGTGCCAGCAGTTATTCGACAGCTTCCTACGAGCAGTACTTC. Translating gives CASSYSTASYEQYF.

This rearrangement joins TRBV28 to TRBJ1-3; D not certain. The V gene's germline CDR1 is MDHEN and CDR2 SYDVKM. Trimming left V 4 bases short and J 2 bases short, with 6 bases between. The CDR3 extends over 13 amino acids. The chain's CDR3 is CASSSLPGNTIYF. Here the CDR3 DNA reads TGTGCCAGCAGTTCCCTCCCTGGAAACACCATATATTTT.

V and J are TRBV7-6 and TRBJ2-5; maybe TRBD2 (5 bases). Germline V gene data show CDR1 as SGHVS and CDR2 as FNYEAQ. Trimming stripped 3 bases from V and 4 bases from J, with 27 bases between. The CDR3 length is 19 residues. CDR3 in amino acids: CASSFNDPVSSGNRETQYF. The CDR3, as DNA: TGTGCCAGCAGCTTCAATGATCCTGTCAGCTCGGGGAATAGAGAGACCCAGTACTTC. Complete variable domain (other parts from reference TRBV7-6 and TRBJ2-5): GAGVSQSPRYKVTKRGQDVALRCDPISGHVSLYWYRQALGQGPEFLTYFNYEAQQDKSGLPNDRFSAERPEGSISTLTIQRTEQRDSAMYRCASSFNDPVSSGNRETQYFGPGTRLLVL.

The chain carries TRBV7-9 and TRBJ1-1; D is perhaps TRBD1 (5 bases). Germline values: CDR1 SEHNR, CDR2 FQNEAQ (reference sequence). This CDR3 is built from 16 residues. Trimming left V 0 bases short and J 5 bases short, with 16 bases between. CDR3 protein: CASSLARGQGETEAFF. CDR3 nucleotide sequence: TGTGCCAGCAGCTTAGCGAGAGGTCAGGGCGAGACTGAAGCTTTCTTT.

The chain employs TRBV7-6 and TRBJ2-1, with 14 positions matching TRBD2. This CDR3 comprises 16 residues. Trimming took 4 bases from V and 9 from J; bases not matched to a gene: 8. Germline assignment: CDR1 SGHVS and CDR2 FNYEAQ. CDR3 DNA: TGTGCCAGCAGCTCCGGGACTAGCGGGAGTGTCACTGAGCAGTTCTTC. It translates to CASSSGTSGSVTEQFF. The complete variable domain, with remaining parts taken from reference TRBV7-6 and TRBJ2-1, reads GAGVSQSPRYKVTKRGQDVALRCDPISGHVSLYWYRQALGQGPEFLTYFNYEAQQDKSGLPNDRFSAERPEGSISTLTIQRTEQRDSAMYRCASSSGTSGSVTEQFFGPGTRLTVL.

This chain links TRBV6-4 with TRBJ2-1; D is possibly TRBD2 (5 bases). V shed 3 bases and J shed 4 bases, with 13 bases lying between them. The length of the CDR3 is 15 residues. The germline V gene has CDR1 MRHNA and CDR2 SNTAGT. CDR3 region: CASSEGSDPYNEQFF. The CDR3 region has the DNA TGTGCCAGCAGTGAAGGTAGCGATCCATACAATGAGCAGTTCTTC.

This rearrangement joins TRBV7-6 to TRBJ2-5, with 8 nucleotides matching TRBD2. V lost 3 bases and J lost 0; bases outside the gene matches: 6. CDR3 length: 16 residues. The V gene's germline CDR1 is SGHVS and CDR2 FNYEAQ. CDR3 protein: CASSFRTSYYQETQYF. DNA of the CDR3: TGTGCCAGCAGCTTCCGGACTAGCTATTACCAAGAGACCCAGTACTTC.

The V and J genes are TRBV20-1 and TRBJ1-1; D is ambiguous. CDR3 size: 11 residues. The germline CDR1 and CDR2 sequences are DFQATT and SNEGSKA (reference sequence). V lost 3 bases to trimming and J lost 6 bases, with 8 bases between them. The CDR3 region has the DNA TGCAGTGCTAGGGGCGAGGCTGAAGCTTTCTTT. Protein: CSARGEAEAFF.

This clone was counted ten times or more. The chain links TRBV7-2 to TRBJ2-5; TRBD2 aligns across 8 bases. With V trimmed by 7 bases and J by 5 bases, 12 bases remained unmatched. There are 15 residues in the CDR3. Germline loops: CDR1 SGHTA, CDR2 FQGNSA. CDR3: CASTKSGSVRETQYF. The DNA of the CDR3 is TGTGCCAGCACCAAAAGCGGGAGTGTGAGGGAGACCCAGTACTTC.

V is TRBV6-5 and J is TRBJ1-5; 7 bases line up with TRBD1. The germline V gene has CDR1 MNHEY and CDR2 SVGAGI. CDR3 length equals 13 residues. V was pared by 5 bases and J by 6 bases, with 4 bases of the junction left unmatched. CDR3 sequence (DNA): TGTGCCAGCAGTCCGACAGGGACTCAGCCCCAGCATTTT. Its translation is CASSPTGTQPQHF.

The J gene is TRBJ1-2, the V gene TRBV6-6; TRBD1 matches at 7 bases. J was trimmed by 2 bases and V by 6 bases; bases with no gene match: 12. Germline V CDR1 and CDR2: MNHNY, SVGAGI (reference sequence). The CDR3 covers 16 residues. Here the CDR3 reads CASRFKITGDNYGYTF. CDR3 DNA sequence: TGTGCCAGCAGGTTTAAGATTACAGGGGACAACTATGGCTACACCTTC.

Only a few counts were recorded for this clone. The chain uses TRBV30 and TRBJ2-5; D is unresolved. This CDR3 is built from 11 residues. The V gene's germline CDR1 is GTSNPN and CDR2 SVGIG (reference sequence). The V end lost 3 bases, the J end lost 9 bases, and 11 bases lay between the germline ends. CDR3 in amino acids: CAWSEYGPQYF. DNA of the CDR3: TGTGCCTGGAGCGAATATGGTCCCCAGTACTTC.

The chain joins TRBV2 to TRBJ1-4; 7 bases agree with TRBD1. V was clipped by 10 bases and J by 8 bases; unmatched bases: 7. CDR1 and CDR2 from the germline V gene are SNHLY and FYNNEI. CDR3 size: 12 residues. CDR3 nucleotide sequence: TGTGCCACCCAGGGGGTAGGGGAAAAACTGTTTTTT. The encoded protein is CATQGVGEKLFF.

The chain couples TRBV18 to TRBJ2-5; D is perhaps TRBD1 (5 bases). The CDR3 has 16 amino acids. Looked up from germline, CDR1 is KGHSH and CDR2 is LQKENI. Trimming stripped 0 bases from V and 0 bases from J, with 11 bases between. The CDR3 loop is CASSPPVQGNQETQYF. The CDR3, as DNA: TGTGCCAGCTCACCACCGGTGCAGGGTAACCAAGAGACCCAGTACTTC.

V gene TRBV5-4 combines with J gene TRBJ1-2, with no clear D. This CDR3 has 13 residues. Trimming stripped 4 bases from V and 2 bases from J, with 9 bases between. CDR1 and CDR2 from the germline V gene are SGHNT and YYREEE (reference sequence). For the CDR3, the DNA is TGTGCCAGCAGCCAGACTGAAAACTATGGCTACACCTTC. Translating it yields CASSQTENYGYTF.

The rearrangement links TRBV10-1 to TRBJ1-1; D may be TRBD1 (6 bases). The CDR3 spans 13 residues. Germline V gene data show CDR1 as WNHNN and CDR2 as SYGVQD (reference sequence). The V gene lost 4 bases and the J gene lost 3 bases, with 9 bases spanning the gap. CDR3 region: CASSAGVDTEAFF. The DNA for the CDR3 is TGCGCCAGCAGTGCAGGGGTCGACACTGAAGCTTTCTTT.

The CDR3 DNA reads as TGTGCCAGCAGAATGAGCCTGTACACAGATACGCAGTATTTT. Translation gives CASRMSLYTDTQYF. The chain combines TRBV2 with TRBJ2-3; D gene ambiguous. CDR1 is SNHLY and CDR2 is FYNNEI in the germline V gene. Trimming took off 6 bases at V and 2 bases at J, with 12 bases between the two ends. The CDR3 has 14 residues.

The V gene is TRBV5-6, the J gene TRBJ2-5; 7 positions agree with TRBD1. CDR3 length: 15 residues. Germline CDR1 and CDR2: SGHDT and YYEEEE. The J segment lost 2 bases and the V segment lost 1 base, leaving 5 bases of the junction unmatched. The CDR3 here is CASSLSPTGQETQYF. The CDR3 region has the DNA TGTGCCAGCAGCTTGTCCCCGACAGGGCAAGAGACCCAGTACTTC.

The chain is built from TRBV11-2 and TRBJ2-3, with D perhaps matching TRBD2 (6 bases). Germline CDR1 and CDR2: SGHAT and FQNNGV. Between the trimmed V and J ends, which lost 4 bases and 2 bases, there was a span of 16 bases. The CDR3 runs to 16 residues. The CDR3 sequence is CASSYPTGVYTDTQYF. In DNA form, the CDR3 reads TGTGCCAGCAGCTACCCAACGGGAGTCTACACAGATACGCAGTATTTT.

The chain joins TRBV28 to TRBJ1-2; D remains ambiguous. The CDR3 has 13 amino acids. Trimming pared 7 bases from V and 4 bases from J, leaving 13 bases between. Germline V gives CDR1 MDHEN, CDR2 SYDVKM. The CDR3: CASNRAAPYGYTF. The CDR3 DNA reads TGTGCCAGCAACAGAGCAGCCCCCTATGGCTACACCTTC.

The rearrangement joins TRBV7-6 to TRBJ2-2, with 15 bases aligning to TRBD2. The germline gives CDR1 SGHVS, CDR2 FNYEAQ. Losses at the gene ends were 5 bases for V and 2 bases for J; bases not matched to a gene: 6. This CDR3 is built from 18 residues. In nucleotides, the CDR3 is TGTGCCAGCAGCATGGGACTAGCGGGAGGAACCAACACCGGGGAGCTGTTTTTT. This translates into CASSMGLAGGTNTGELFF.

This clone was observed a single time. The gene calls are TRBV6-1 and TRBJ1-2; D is undetermined. Germline CDR1 reads MNHNS; CDR2 reads SASEGT. Deletions cut 3 bases from V and 5 bases from J, with 10 bases between. The CDR3 spans 13 residues. The CDR3 is CASSDRADYGYTF. In DNA, the CDR3 is TGTGCCAGCAGTGATAGGGCAGATTATGGCTACACCTTC.

The rearrangement uses TRBV7-6 and TRBJ2-3; 11 nucleotides match TRBD2. V was clipped by 4 bases and J by 5 bases; unmatched bases: 26. Germline CDR1 is SGHVS and CDR2 is FNYEAQ. The CDR3 extends over 22 amino acids. This CDR3 reads CASSSPGLLAGEMGTQLDTQYF. The DNA for the CDR3 is TGTGCCAGCAGCTCCCCGGGCCTACTAGCGGGAGAGATGGGGACACAGTTAGATACGCAGTATTTT.

The chain has TRBV27 and TRBJ2-7; weak D call: TRBD1 (5 bases). Trimming cost V 6 bases and J 0 bases, with 12 bases left between them. The CDR3 contains 14 residues. Germline V gene lookup returns CDR1 MNHEY and CDR2 SMNVEV (reference sequence). The CDR3 DNA reads TGTGCCAGCAGGCCCGACAGAAGCTCCTACGAGCAGTACTTC. It translates to CASRPDRSSYEQYF.

The genes are TRBV28 and TRBJ1-3; TRBD1 is a possible D gene (5 bases). Germline V gene lookup returns CDR1 MDHEN and CDR2 SYDVKM. V was cut by 3 bases and J by 4 bases, with 10 bases left in between. CDR3 size: 14 residues. CDR3 bases: TGTGCCAGCAGTTTGGGTCAGGGCGGAAACACCATATATTTT. Translated, it gives CASSLGQGGNTIYF.